The 27 T cell receptor beta chains given below trace back to one sample, sequenced in a study of blood T cell repertoires in COVID-19. Libraries were prepared by immunoSEQ multiplex PCR; TCRdb keeps only in-frame clonotypes and omits some of them. This table holds 250,000 to 400,000 clones, 75% to 90% found once. Sequenced material: PBMCs or T cells enriched from blood (not recorded which). The receptors stem from a woman younger than 45 who had been exposed to COVID-19.

This chain uses TRBV7-9 with TRBJ1-3; no firm D call. Trimming removed 2 bases at V and 4 bases at J, with 15 bases between. From germline, CDR1 is SEHNR and CDR2 FQNEAQ (reference sequence). This CDR3 region has 16 residues. CDR3 region: CASSLLGVSSGNTIYF. CDR3 DNA sequence: TGTGCCAGCAGCTTACTAGGCGTCTCCTCCGGAAACACCATATATTTT.

V and J are TRBV24-1 and TRBJ2-6; tentatively, D is TRBD2 (6 bases). This CDR3 comprises 15 residues. The ends were cut back, 4 bases at V and 0 bases at J, with 6 bases in the middle. Germline V gives CDR1 KGHDR, CDR2 SFDVKD. CDR3 residues: CATSDGGSGANVLTF. The CDR3 nucleotides read TGTGCCACCAGTGACGGGGGCTCTGGGGCCAACGTCCTGACTTTC.

The gene calls are TRBV6-2 or TRBV6-3 and TRBJ2-3, with TRBD2 as a possible D gene (5 bases). The germline gives CDR1 MNHEY, CDR2 SVGEGT. The CDR3 contains 16 residues. Trimming stripped 2 bases from V and 2 bases from J, with 14 bases between. DNA of the CDR3: TGTGCCAGCAGTTACCCTTTGACGGGGTACACAGATACGCAGTATTTT. It translates to CASSYPLTGYTDTQYF.

This rearrangement joins TRBV5-1 to TRBJ1-3; 7 positions match TRBD1. Germline CDR1 and CDR2: SGHRS and YFSETQ. V shed 0 bases, J shed 1 base, and the junction held 10 bases outside the gene matches. CDR3 length: 18 residues. The CDR3 DNA is TGCGCCAGCAGCTTGGGCTCATGGACAGGCCCTTCTGGAAACACCATATATTTT. This encodes CASSLGSWTGPSGNTIYF.

This sequence joins TRBV9 and TRBJ2-1; 8 nucleotides match TRBD2. This CDR3 has 19 amino acids. The germline V gene encodes CDR1 SGDLS and CDR2 YYNGEE. V lost 2 bases and J lost 2; bases outside the gene matches: 15. The CDR3 reads CASSVDREGFGGAYNEQFF. CDR3 DNA sequence: TGTGCCAGCAGCGTCGATCGGGAGGGCTTTGGAGGGGCCTACAATGAGCAGTTCTTC.

V usage is TRBV18 and J usage is TRBJ1-3; D may be TRBD1 (5 bases). Trimming left V 3 bases short and J 1 base short, with 16 bases between. Germline loops: CDR1 KGHSH, CDR2 LQKENI. This CDR3 has 17 amino acids. CDR3 residues: CASSPQLTGGSGNTIYF. The CDR3 bases are TGTGCCAGCTCACCGCAACTAACCGGGGGATCTGGAAACACCATATATTTT.

This clone was counted between two and nine times. The chain recombines TRBV7-9 with TRBJ2-5; 11 bases are a match to TRBD1. V lost 4 bases and J lost 5; bases outside the gene matches: 6. Germline V gene data show CDR1 as SEHNR and CDR2 as FQNEAQ (reference sequence). There are 15 residues in the CDR3. CDR3 amino acids: CASSYGQGAMETQYF. Written as DNA, the CDR3 is TGTGCCAGCAGCTACGGACAGGGGGCAATGGAGACCCAGTACTTC.

The V and J genes are TRBV7-8 and TRBJ2-6; weak D call: TRBD1 (6 bases). This CDR3 has 18 residues. V was clipped by 5 bases and J by 0 bases, with 17 bases between them. From germline, CDR1 is SGHVS and CDR2 FQNEAQ. CDR3 DNA: TGTGCCAGCAGCGGTCGGACAGTGGGACCCTCTGGGGCCAACGTCCTGACTTTC. Protein: CASSGRTVGPSGANVLTF.

This clone occurred a few times. The V gene is TRBV11-2, the J gene TRBJ1-1, with a possible D match to TRBD1 (5 bases). This CDR3 is built from 13 residues. CDR1 and CDR2 from the germline V gene are SGHAT and FQNNGV. The germline V and J ends were trimmed by 4 bases and 1 base, with 7 bases remaining between them. CDR3 sequence reads: CASSSQGNTEAFF. CDR3 DNA sequence: TGTGCCAGCAGCTCTCAGGGGAACACTGAAGCTTTCTTT.

To note about this clone: This sample also contains other DNA sequences that code for the same CDR3. The gene calls are TRBV5-1 and TRBJ2-3; TRBD2 aligns across 7 bases. After removal of 0 bases from V and 2 bases from J, the junction contained 0 bases not matched to a gene. The CDR3 extends over 14 amino acids. Germline CDR1 reads SGHRS; CDR2 reads YFSETQ. The CDR3 DNA follows: TGCGCCAGCAGCTTGGGACTAGCCACAGATACGCAGTATTTT. This translates into CASSLGLATDTQYF.

The CDR3 nucleotides are TGCGCCAGCAGCCCTAATCCAGGGCGTCAATACGAGCAGTACTTC. This gives the protein CASSPNPGRQYEQYF. The rearrangement links TRBV5-1 to TRBJ2-7, with D perhaps matching TRBD1 (5 bases). There are 15 residues in the CDR3. CDR1 and CDR2 (germline): SGHRS, YFSETQ. Deletions cut 4 bases from V and 4 bases from J, with 18 bases between. The whole variable domain, remainder taken from reference TRBV5-1 and TRBJ2-7, is KAGVTQTPRYLIKTRGQQVTLSCSPISGHRSVSWYQQTPGQGLQFLFEYFSETQRNKGNFPGRFSGRQFSNSRSEMNVSTLELGDSALYLCASSPNPGRQYEQYFGPGTRLTVT.

J is TRBJ2-1 and V is TRBV28; 10 bases are a match to TRBD2. Germline CDR1 MDHEN, CDR2 SYDVKM. The V and J ends lost 2 bases and 10 bases, in that order; junction bases with no gene match: 11. CDR3 length equals 16 residues. CDR3 amino acids: CASSLIAGGPMEEQFF. For the CDR3, the DNA is TGTGCCAGCAGTTTAATAGCGGGAGGACCAATGGAGGAGCAGTTCTTC.

This clone was seen a handful of times. V usage is TRBV28 and J usage is TRBJ2-7, with D perhaps matching TRBD2 (5 bases). The V gene's germline CDR1 is MDHEN and CDR2 SYDVKM. The CDR3 spans 12 residues. The V gene lost 3 bases and the J gene lost 6 bases, with 9 bases spanning the gap. The CDR3 loop is CASSLRVSEQYF. DNA of the CDR3: TGTGCCAGCAGTTTGCGGGTCTCCGAGCAGTACTTC.

This clone has a single count. The rearrangement uses TRBV11-3 and TRBJ1-1, with D unclear. The germline V gene has CDR1 SGHNT and CDR2 YENEEA. V was clipped by 0 bases and J by 8 bases, with 7 bases between them. The CDR3 extends over 12 amino acids. The chain's CDR3 is CASSLESGEAFF. The CDR3 DNA sequence: TGTGCCAGCAGCTTAGAGTCAGGAGAAGCTTTCTTT.

Here the CDR3 reads CASSQVGAGGPGTGELFF. CDR3 nucleotide sequence: TGCGCCAGCAGCCAAGTGGGTGCGGGGGGGCCGGGCACCGGGGAGCTGTTTTTT. The chain couples TRBV4-3 to TRBJ2-2, with 9 bases lining up with TRBD2. The CDR3 sequence is 18 residues long. Germline V gene lookup returns CDR1 LGHNA and CDR2 YSLEER. V lost 1 base and J lost 4; bases outside the gene matches: 10.

The genes are TRBV4-3 and TRBJ2-1; TRBD1 agrees at 12 bases. The V and J ends lost 4 bases and 7 bases, in that order; junction bases with no gene match: 23. The CDR3 extends over 21 amino acids. Per germline, CDR1 LGHNA and CDR2 YSLEER. In DNA form, the CDR3 reads TGCGCCAGCAGCCTCGCCCGACCGGGACAGGGGGCCTCACCGTCGTCAAATGAGCAGTTCTTC. Translation: CASSLARPGQGASPSSNEQFF.

The CDR3 here is CASSQGNIQYF. CDR3 nucleotides: TGTGCCAGCAGTCAGGGAAACATTCAGTACTTC. The rearrangement joins TRBV27 to TRBJ2-4, with a tentative D call TRBD1 (5 bases). The CDR3 has 11 amino acids. Germline V gene data show CDR1 as MNHEY and CDR2 as SMNVEV (reference sequence). Trimming took 5 bases from V and 6 from J, leaving 5 bases between them.

The CDR3 is CASHGVAAGELFF. DNA of the CDR3: TGTGCCAGCCATGGGGTAGCGGCCGGGGAGCTGTTTTTT. The chain is built from TRBV12-3 or TRBV12-4 and TRBJ2-2, with D possibly matching TRBD2 (6 bases). Trimming removed 8 bases from V and 6 bases from J, with 13 bases in between. The CDR3 has 13 residues.

The chain recombines TRBV30 with TRBJ1-6; the D is unclear. Trimming cost V 7 bases and J 0 bases, with 22 bases left between them. CDR1 is GTSNPN and CDR2 is SVGIG in the germline V gene (reference sequence). The CDR3 loop spans 18 amino acids. As DNA, the CDR3 is TGTGCCTCCGGGTCCCCTAACCGAATAAGCTCCTATAATTCACCCCTCCACTTT. It is translated as CASGSPNRISSYNSPLHF.

A remark on this clone: Other DNA variants within this sample encode the same CDR3. The chain is built from TRBV12-3 or TRBV12-4 and TRBJ2-7; D not certain. The CDR3 covers 13 residues. V lost 3 bases to trimming and J lost 0 bases, with 6 bases between them. In nucleotides, the CDR3 is TGTGCCAGCAGTTTGGTCGGCTCCTACGAGCAGTACTTC. It is translated as CASSLVGSYEQYF.

The CDR3 spells CASEDRVNNSPLHF. The CDR3 DNA sequence: TGTGCCAGCGAGGACAGGGTGAATAATTCACCCCTCCACTTT. The gene calls are TRBV6-5 and TRBJ1-6, with 8 bases fitting TRBD1. V was clipped by 8 bases and J by 5 bases; unmatched bases: 5. The CDR3 sequence is 14 residues long. The germline V gene has CDR1 MNHEY and CDR2 SVGAGI.

The chain links TRBV10-2 to TRBJ2-1; 8 positions match TRBD2. V lost 4 bases and J lost 6; bases outside the gene matches: 11. The CDR3 runs 16 residues. Germline CDR1 WSHSY, CDR2 SAAADI. The CDR3 is CASSGQAGERVNEQFF. CDR3 sequence (DNA): TGCGCCAGCAGTGGCCAAGCGGGAGAAAGGGTCAATGAGCAGTTCTTC.

The CDR3 loop reads CAIRATGENQPQHF. CDR3 DNA: TGTGCCATCCGGGCCACAGGAGAAAATCAGCCCCAGCATTTT. J is TRBJ1-5 and V is TRBV10-3, with D maybe TRBD1 (5 bases). Germline V CDR1 and CDR2: ENHRY, SYGVKD. There are 14 residues in the CDR3. The V end lost 8 bases, the J end lost 4 bases, and 15 bases lay between the germline ends.

The chain couples TRBV3-1 (or the pseudogene TRBV3-2) to TRBJ2-5, with D perhaps TRBD2 (6 bases). CDR1 is LGHDT, CDR2 YNNKEL, per germline (reference sequence). Trimming took off 8 bases at V and 0 bases at J, with 10 bases between the two ends. The CDR3 length is 13 residues. The CDR3 nucleotides read TGTGCCAGCGGATTAGCGGACCAAGAGACCCAGTACTTC. It specifies CASGLADQETQYF.

Here the CDR3 reads CASSPNRGQETQYF. The CDR3 DNA is TGTGCCAGCAGCCCTAACAGGGGCCAAGAGACCCAGTACTTC. This sequence joins TRBV7-2 and TRBJ2-5, with TRBD1 matching 7 bases. V lost 5 bases, J lost 1 base, and 4 bases stayed unmatched. The CDR3 is 14 residues long. Germline values: CDR1 SGHTA, CDR2 FQGNSA.

This sequence joins TRBV13 and TRBJ2-7; the D gene is possibly TRBD1 (6 bases). This CDR3 is 15 amino acids long. In germline, CDR1 is PRHDT, CDR2 FYEKMQ (reference sequence). Deletions cut 5 bases from V and 0 bases from J, with 14 bases between. The CDR3 DNA sequence: TGTGCCAGCAGCCCAGACAGGCTACTCTCCTACGAGCAGTACTTC. Its protein product is CASSPDRLLSYEQYF.

This sequence joins TRBV6-2 or TRBV6-3 and TRBJ2-7; D remains unclear. This CDR3 comprises 15 residues. Germline CDR1 is MNHEY and CDR2 is SVGEGT. V was clipped by 2 bases and J by 3 bases, with 14 bases between them. This CDR3 reads CASSYIGSLVYEQYF. The CDR3 DNA reads TGTGCCAGCAGTTACATCGGGTCCCTCGTCTACGAGCAGTACTTC.